Described below is a single T cell receptor beta chain sequence and its context. This table comes from immunoSEQ multiplex PCR, and its TCRdb copy is limited to in-frame clones, with some not included. The sample shows more than 50,000 clones, roughly nine tenths of them seen only once. Germline values: CDR1 SGHRS, CDR2 YFSETQ. Trimming removed 2 bases from V and 4 bases from J, with 9 bases in between. CDR3 length equals 13 residues. This entry comes from a study of graft-versus-host responses after intestinal transplantation. Study background: Each patient got anti-thymocyte globulin induction, then tacrolimus and steroids for around three years.

Intraepithelial plus lamina propria lymphocytes were released by processing graft tissue. This receptor was taken from a human patient who received an intestinal transplant, so some T cells may come from the graft donor. Sequences were derived from ileum tissue, sampled roughly 54 weeks after transplant. The chain is built from TRBV5-1 and TRBJ1-2; maybe TRBD1 (5 bases). CDR3 DNA: TGCGCCAGCAGCTTATCCCAGGGCTATGGCTACACCTTC. Translated: CASSLSQGYGYTF.